The sequence of this T cell receptor (beta chain) was determined in a study of shared clonotypes between healthy human individuals (TCRdb year 2020). The study in broad terms: A couple of women and a few men aged 18 to 49 years were included in the cohort. For each donor, CD4 naive and CD4 memory were each run on three plates, CD8 naive on two plates, and CD8 memory on one plate. To estimate repertoire size and how much clonotype sharing occurs between individuals, the study deeply sequenced the blood TCR repertoires of about five healthy adults. Libraries were prepared and TCR repertoires were sequenced by different laboratories using diverse techniques, in order to increase sequencing depth and limit assay-specific biases. Each donor's leukapheresis produced roughly between roughly 0.85 and 10 billion PBMCs. Here is what the overall study found, with its caveats: Only blood was sampled, and tissue TCR repertoires likely differ from those in blood. Rarefaction of sorted-subset datasets indicated incomplete sequencing despite the large sequencing depth. Larger estimated clonotype richness was generally found for naive subsets than for memory subsets. Based on pairwise subsampling, the degree of clonotype sharing among donors was expected to be affected by sequencing depth. When a few donors were compared, the shared fraction of clonotypes was roughly 5% for naive CD4, more than 3% for naive CD8, roughly 2.5% for memory CD4, and around 0.37% for memory CD8. The small number of donors limited the genetic and exposure-history diversity represented. Clonotypes shared by all four sorted-subset donors showed higher generation probabilities than non-shared clonotypes.

Regarding this clone: Its antigen specificity is not known. Per-base quality was not reported, and no clone a single base away is much larger than it.

TCR CDR3 regions were amplified from genomic DNA by multiplex PCR using the deep immunoSEQ assay. For each cell subset, the extracted genomic DNA was distributed evenly across all wells of several immunoSEQ 96-well plates, and each plate served as one replicate. For sorted subsets, around 200 ng genomic DNA, equal to some 28,000 T cell genomes, was loaded into each replicate PCR. Purified libraries were measured with a Qubit 3.0 fluorometer, size-checked on a Bioanalyzer 2100, and measured again with the KAPA Library Quantification kit. A separate single-read 150-cycle Illumina NextSeq 550 flow cell was used to sequence each immunoSEQ 96-well plate. The study's own analysis went as follows. Because only junctional sequences without quality scores were contained in the immunoSEQ output, filtering matching that applied to full-length reads could not be performed. To assign V/J genes and CDR3, sequences were annotated against IMGT germline references using PyIR, a Python wrapper for IgBLAST v1.9. Reads were removed for weak V/J assignments (E-value above 1e-6), missing CDR3, stop codons, out-of-frame junctions, or ambiguous translated residues. A V3J clonotype was defined by an identical inferred V gene, J gene, and CDR3 amino acid sequence. Percentage overlap between repertoires was calculated by dividing the number of shared unique clonotypes by the size of the smaller repertoire. RTK rarefaction, the Chao1 estimator, and Recon v2.1 estimates of unobserved clonotypes were used to assess repertoire richness. For all TCRbeta clonotypes obtained by the gDNA method from several donors, generation probabilities were computed with OLGA. TCRdb took this table from immuneACCESS and kept in-frame rearrangements with V and J called. Such tables lack part of the clones; where checked against another copy, unresolved V genes explain under half of the gap, and the rest is unexplained. The V and J calls and clone size come from that table; D and trimming were worked out from the DNA. The sample table holds 2,500,000 or so clones, of which approximately 93% were seen once. In total, the top ten clones hold approximately 0.37% of the sample.

Deletion took 5 bases off V and 0 bases off J, with a span of 11 bases between the germline ends. The CDR3 runs 15 residues from the cysteine to the phenylalanine. Only the CDR3 part of the read is kept: 45 bases, read in frame from the first base. For CDR1 and CDR2, the germline V gene lists SGHVS and FQNEAQ. The donors were healthy, HIV-negative adults with no recently reported acute infections or vaccinations. Every donor was a Caucasian adult residing in Nashville, Tennessee, USA. CD4+ T cells were enriched by magnetic negative selection; naive cells were then positively selected on CD45RA, and the negative fraction formed the memory subset. Blood was obtained by leukapheresis, after which PBMCs were separated by Ficoll-Histopaque density gradient centrifugation and cryopreserved in liquid nitrogen vapor phase. Analytical flow cytometry was used to check the purity and quantity of each magnetically sorted T cell population. From each sorted fraction, genomic DNA was isolated and quantified by UV absorbance on a Nanodrop 2000c.

Sequenced input: naive CD4+ T cells from PBMCs. The sample's cell subset or site label is to be understood as: CD45RA+ positively selected. The chain was built from TRBV7-8 and TRBJ1-3, with an unclear D gene assignment. This clonotype was obtained from a man aged 18 to 30 in good health. Some clones in this sample may be carry-over from other donors' samples. The CDR3 reads CASSPSRTSGNTIYF. In nucleotide form, the sequence is TGTGCCAGCAGCCCATCGAGGACCTCTGGAAACACCATATATTTT.